This T cell receptor (beta chain) was retrieved from a study of blood T cell repertoires in COVID-19. The V gene's germline CDR1 is LGHDT and CDR2 YNNKEL (reference sequence). The CDR3 length is 14 residues. The ends were cut back, 1 base at V and 6 bases at J, with 9 bases in the middle. This clone was seen a handful of times. Here immunoSEQ multiplex PCR was the method, and the copy in TCRdb shows in-frame clones only, minus some. The table includes over 50,000 clones, 78% detected once. The sample taken for sequencing was peripheral blood. The TCR originated in a human donor with active or convalescent COVID-19. The donor label of this sample is uncertain. The chain is built from TRBV3-1 (or the pseudogene TRBV3-2) and TRBJ2-2; D perhaps matches TRBD2 (5 bases). CDR3 in DNA: TGTGCCAGCAGCCAAGTCGAGGGCGCCGGGGAGCTGTTTTTT. It yields the protein CASSQVEGAGELFF.